Listed here is a single T cell receptor beta chain. What it recognizes is unknown. These data are taken from a study of EBV T-cell therapy then PD-1 blockade in nasopharyngeal carcinoma. The assay was immunoSEQ multiplex PCR, and TCRdb's table has in-frame clones only and misses some. This sample yields fewer than 25,000 clones, of which 84% are seen a single time; around 28% belongs to the top ten. The germline CDR1 and CDR2 sequences are KGHDR and SFDVKD. The CDR3 runs 13 residues. Trimming left V 0 bases short and J 8 bases short, with 9 bases between. Treatment specified: AdE1-LMPpoly-expanded autologous EBV-specific T-cell therapy followed by anti-PD-1 nivolumab.

This sequence joins TRBV24-1 and TRBJ1-1; possible D gene TRBD1, 6 bases. This receptor was obtained from a man aged 35 to 55 with nasopharyngeal carcinoma. Sequencing used CD8+ T cells from blood, obtained at approximately day 60 from a patient whose treatment included autologous EBV-specific T cells and nivolumab. CDR3 sequence reads: CATSDLQGGEAFF. CDR3 sequence (DNA): TGTGCCACCAGTGATTTGCAAGGGGGGGAAGCTTTCTTT.